The 21 T cell receptor beta chains listed next were all sequenced from one sample in a study of T cells in localized non-small cell lung cancer. The repertoire was sequenced with immunoSEQ multiplex PCR; TCRdb's copy has only in-frame clones and lacks some. The table lists roughly 48,000 clones, about 72% of them singletons. Material: peripheral blood, obtained before any cancer treatment. The receptors come from a man aged 40 to 75 with stage I squamous cell lung carcinoma.

To note about this clone: The junction shows a germline mismatch at one end, possibly a read error. CDR3 coding DNA: TGTGCCAGCAGTGAAGGTCCGGACAGGGGGCCCGGGGAGCTGTTTTTT. Translating it yields CASSEGPDRGPGELFF. The chain combines TRBV10-3 with TRBJ2-2, with TRBD1 matching 11 bases. There are 16 residues in the CDR3. The germline V gene has CDR1 ENHRY and CDR2 SYGVKD.

The rearrangement links TRBV28 to TRBJ1-5; D not certain. This CDR3 has 15 residues. The ends were cut back, 8 bases at V and 3 bases at J, with 17 bases in the middle. In germline, CDR1 is MDHEN, CDR2 SYDVKM. The CDR3 nucleotides read TGTGCCAGCGTACCCGGGCAGTCACACAATCAGCCCCAGCATTTT. Protein: CASVPGQSHNQPQHF.

This clone was picked up a small number of times. The V call is TRBV11-2, the J call TRBJ1-1; D ambiguous. V was pared by 2 bases and J by 1 base, with 8 bases between. This CDR3 contains 14 residues. The germline V gene has CDR1 SGHAT and CDR2 FQNNGV. The CDR3 coding sequence is TGTGCCAGCAGCTTATCCGGTGGGAACACTGAAGCTTTCTTT. Translating it yields CASSLSGGNTEAFF.

J is TRBJ1-3 and V is TRBV27, with unresolved D. Germline values: CDR1 MNHEY, CDR2 SMNVEV (reference sequence). CDR3 length: 14 residues. V lost 7 bases and J 4 bases, leaving 14 bases between the germline ends. CDR3 amino acids: CASMSNWVGNTIYF. The CDR3 DNA reads TGTGCCAGCATGTCGAACTGGGTAGGAAACACCATATATTTT.

The chain uses TRBV5-1 and TRBJ2-3; D uncertain. The CDR3 sequence is 15 residues long. Trimming stripped 0 bases from V and 2 bases from J, with 10 bases between. Germline V gives CDR1 SGHRS, CDR2 YFSETQ. CDR3 nucleotides: TGCGCCAGCAGCTTGGGTTTGGCTACCACAGATACGCAGTATTTT. Protein sequence: CASSLGLATTDTQYF.

This chain uses TRBV6-6 with TRBJ1-2; D not resolved. This CDR3 region has 11 residues. Trimming took off 4 bases at V and 4 bases at J, with 4 bases between the two ends. Germline CDR1 reads MNHNY; CDR2 reads SVGAGI (reference sequence). In DNA, the CDR3 is TGTGCCAGCAGTTCCACCTATGGCTACACCTTC. Translating gives CASSSTYGYTF.

The J gene is TRBJ2-1, the V gene TRBV5-8; TRBD2 is a possible D gene (6 bases). CDR3 length: 16 residues. Germline-derived CDR1 and CDR2 are SGHTS and YDEGEE. V lost 4 bases and J lost 7, with 21 bases in between. This CDR3 is CASSRPGLRTRNEQFF. The CDR3 coding sequence is TGTGCCAGCAGCCGACCGGGACTTCGGACAAGGAATGAGCAGTTCTTC.

The J gene is TRBJ1-3, the V gene TRBV30, with D possibly being TRBD1 (5 bases). Germline CDR1 GTSNPN, CDR2 SVGIG (reference sequence). Trimming took 4 bases from V and 11 from J, leaving 6 bases between them. This CDR3 spans 9 amino acids. The CDR3 here is CAWKGPIYF. The CDR3 bases are TGTGCCTGGAAGGGGCCCATATATTTT. Using reference TRBV30 and TRBJ1-3 for the parts outside the CDR3, the full variable domain is SQTIHQWPATLVQPVGSPLSLECTVEGTSNPNLYWYRQAAGRGLQLLFYSVGIGQISSEVPQNLSASRPQDRQFILSSKKLLLSDSGFYLCAWKGPIYFGEGSWLTVV.

The chain's CDR3 is CASSISLQSNQPQHF. For the CDR3, the DNA is TGTGCCAGTAGTATCTCCCTACAGAGCAATCAGCCCCAGCATTTT. V and J are TRBV19 and TRBJ1-5; no definite D call. The CDR3 spans 15 residues. Trimming cost V 3 bases and J 1 base, with 10 bases left between them. From germline, CDR1 is LNHDA and CDR2 SQIVND (reference sequence).

This clone has just one count. The rearrangement links TRBV18 to TRBJ1-2, with 8 bases matching TRBD1. The germline V gene encodes CDR1 KGHSH and CDR2 LQKENI. The V and J ends lost 1 base and 8 bases, in that order; junction bases with no gene match: 6. The CDR3 contains 14 residues. CDR3 in amino acids: CASSPRVQGDGYTF. CDR3 DNA sequence: TGTGCCAGCTCACCACGGGTACAGGGGGACGGCTACACCTTC.

J is TRBJ2-7 and V is TRBV14; D could derive from TRBD1 or TRBD2 (6 bases each). Per germline, CDR1 SGHDN and CDR2 FVKESK. CDR3 size: 15 residues. The germline V and J ends were trimmed by 5 bases and 9 bases, with 23 bases remaining between them. The CDR3 DNA follows: TGTGCCAGCAGCTTACAGGGAGGTCACGCTACGGGGCAGTACTTC. Protein sequence: CASSLQGGHATGQYF.

The V call is TRBV6-5, the J call TRBJ1-2; D uncertain. CDR1 MNHEY and CDR2 SVGAGI come from the germline V gene. CDR3 length: 15 residues. V lost 2 bases to trimming and J lost 4 bases, with 14 bases between them. CDR3 region: CASSYGGGIGYGYTF. CDR3 bases: TGTGCCAGCAGTTACGGAGGTGGGATCGGCTATGGCTACACCTTC.

The chain couples TRBV29-1 to TRBJ2-5; D perhaps matches TRBD1 (6 bases). V was cut by 3 bases and J by 2 bases, with 10 bases left in between. Germline assignment: CDR1 SQVTM and CDR2 ANQGSEA. The CDR3 totals 13 residues. The CDR3 region is CSVDTDRQETQYF. The CDR3 DNA sequence: TGCAGCGTTGATACAGACAGGCAAGAGACCCAGTACTTC.

The CDR3 reads CASSLAADSNTQYF. The CDR3, as DNA: TGCGCCAGCAGCTTGGCGGCGGACAGCAATACGCAGTATTTT. This chain links TRBV5-1 with TRBJ2-3; possible D gene TRBD1, 6 bases. Germline CDR1 SGHRS, CDR2 YFSETQ. CDR3 length equals 14 residues. The germline V and J ends were trimmed by 0 bases and 7 bases, with 12 bases remaining between them. Filled out from reference TRBV5-1 and TRBJ2-3, the complete variable domain reads KAGVTQTPRYLIKTRGQQVTLSCSPISGHRSVSWYQQTPGQGLQFLFEYFSETQRNKGNFPGRFSGRQFSNSRSEMNVSTLELGDSALYLCASSLAADSNTQYFGPGTRLTVL.

The rearrangement joins TRBV10-3 to TRBJ2-2; possibly TRBD1 for D (6 bases). Germline V gives CDR1 ENHRY, CDR2 SYGVKD. Trimming took 6 bases from V and 7 from J, leaving 30 bases between them. The CDR3 runs 19 residues. In nucleotides, the CDR3 is TGTGCCATCAGGATGAGACCCCTTTCAGCACAGGGAAGGGACGGGGAGCTGTTTTTT. Translation gives CAIRMRPLSAQGRDGELFF.

This clone was observed a single time. The V gene is TRBV9, the J gene TRBJ2-1; 9 positions match TRBD2. CDR3 length: 15 residues. The germline V gene encodes CDR1 SGDLS and CDR2 YYNGEE. V lost 2 bases, J lost 6 bases, and 6 bases stayed unmatched. CDR3 amino acids: CASSVSAGGPNEQFF. CDR3 nucleotides: TGTGCCAGCAGCGTCTCCGCGGGGGGGCCCAATGAGCAGTTCTTC. Full variable domain (rest looked up from reference TRBV9 and TRBJ2-1): DSGVTQTPKHLITATGQRVTLRCSPRSGDLSVYWYQQSLDQGLQFLIQYYNGEERAKGNILERFSAQQFPDLHSELNLSSLELGDSALYFCASSVSAGGPNEQFFGPGTRLTVL.

The gene calls are TRBV28 and TRBJ2-7; TRBD1 might be the D (5 bases). Germline lookup yields CDR1 MDHEN and CDR2 SYDVKM. The CDR3 has 15 residues. Trimming took off 7 bases at V and 2 bases at J, with 18 bases between the two ends. CDR3 in DNA: TGTGCCAGCACTCCCGGAACAGGAACTGCCTACGAGCAGTACTTC. Its translation is CASTPGTGTAYEQYF. Combining the CDR3 with reference TRBV28 and TRBJ2-7 gives the whole variable domain DVKVTQSSRYLVKRTGEKVFLECVQDMDHENMFWYRQDPGLGLRLIYFSYDVKMKEKGDIPEGYSVSREKKERFSLILESASTNQTSMYLCASTPGTGTAYEQYFGPGTRLTVT.

In this sample, this clone turned up a few times. CDR3 in amino acids: CASSTGPLNTEAFF. The CDR3 DNA follows: TGTGCCAGCAGCACCGGACCGTTGAACACTGAAGCTTTCTTT. This chain connects TRBV6-5 to TRBJ1-1; D remains unclear. V lost 6 bases to trimming and J lost 0 bases, with 11 bases between them. The CDR3 runs to 14 residues. Germline CDR1 MNHEY, CDR2 SVGAGI.

This chain joins TRBV11-2 and TRBJ2-7; the match to TRBD1 covers 7 bases. CDR1 is SGHAT, CDR2 FQNNGV, per germline. This CDR3 has 13 amino acids. The junction had 13 bases not matched to a gene; V was cut back by 5 bases and J by 12 bases. CDR3 loop: CASSQPGQRILYF. The CDR3 region has the DNA TGTGCCAGCAGCCAGCCGGGACAGAGGATACTGTACTTC.

The chain links TRBV27 to TRBJ2-3, with D maybe TRBD1 (6 bases). The ends were cut back, 5 bases at V and 3 bases at J, with 15 bases in the middle. There are 15 residues in the CDR3. Per germline, CDR1 MNHEY and CDR2 SMNVEV (reference sequence). The CDR3 protein is CASSVRRGGTDTQYF. The CDR3, as DNA: TGTGCCAGCAGTGTACGCAGGGGCGGTACAGATACGCAGTATTTT.

The count of this clone is one. The chain carries TRBV7-2 and TRBJ2-5; 7 bases line up with TRBD2. The J segment lost 0 bases and the V segment lost 2 bases, leaving 3 bases of the junction unmatched. The CDR3 length is 15 residues. CDR1 and CDR2 from the germline V gene are SGHTA and FQGNSA. CDR3 amino acids: CASSLSSGYQETQYF. The CDR3 DNA reads as TGTGCCAGCAGCTTATCTAGCGGTTACCAAGAGACCCAGTACTTC.